The following is a TCR beta chain sequence with its context. The target antigen is unknown. Per germline, CDR1 SGHVS and CDR2 FQNEAQ. The CDR3 length is 19 residues. V shed 1 base, J shed 3 bases, and the junction held 14 bases outside the gene matches. General study results and limits: In terms of TCR gene usage, tumor memory CD4+ T cells clustered together with blood and lymph node memory CD4+ cells, as well as with lymph node naive CD4+ cells.

After constant-region reverse-primer amplification, full-length variable regions underwent semi-nested PCR with Nested Universal Primer A. One entry per CDR3 protein results from TCRdb running MiXCR on the 5' RACE reads. The sample has around 50,000 distinct CDR3 sequences; 26% are singletons. Cells sorted as Tregs were CD4+, CD25+ and CD127-/low. This sequence originates from a female donor with breast cancer. Sequenced material: tumor-infiltrating Tregs sorted from the breast tumor. The gene calls are TRBV7-8 and TRBJ2-1; 8 positions match TRBD2. The CDR3 loop reads CASSLDMFRSGTSYNEQFF. As DNA, the CDR3 is TGTGCCAGCAGCTTAGATATGTTCCGTTCGGGGACTAGCTACAATGAGCAGTTCTTC.